The 12 T cell receptor beta chains reported below all come from one sample, sequenced in a study of shared clonotypes between healthy human individuals. The method was immunoSEQ multiplex PCR; TCRdb's version includes in-frame clones alone and lacks a portion of them. The sample yields some 2.3 million clones, over 85% seen once. Sequencing was performed on naive CD4+ T cells from PBMCs. As for subset: CD45RA+ positively selected. The receptors were gathered from a young man in good health. Some clones in this sample may be carry-over from other donors' samples.

The chain has TRBV11-2 and TRBJ1-1; 8 positions agree with TRBD1. This CDR3 is 14 amino acids long. The germline V gene encodes CDR1 SGHAT and CDR2 FQNNGV. V shed 2 bases, J shed 5 bases, and the junction held 4 bases outside the gene matches. The CDR3 DNA reads TGTGCCAGCAGCTTATTACAGGGGGGGACTGAAGCTTTCTTT. This codes for CASSLLQGGTEAFF.

This CDR3 reads CASSPMLPGQGSISEQYF. The DNA for the CDR3 is TGTGCCAGCTCACCAATGCTTCCGGGACAGGGCTCAATAAGCGAGCAGTACTTC. This chain connects TRBV18 to TRBJ2-7; TRBD1 agrees at 9 bases. The germline gives CDR1 KGHSH, CDR2 LQKENI. This CDR3 contains 18 residues. V gave up 2 bases and J gave up 6 bases; unmatched junction bases: 17.

There are a few counts of this clone. The chain carries TRBV5-4 and TRBJ1-1; D gene ambiguous. Trimming pared 0 bases from V and 1 base from J, leaving 10 bases between. The CDR3 spans 15 residues. CDR1 and CDR2 (germline): SGHNT, YYREEE (reference sequence). For the CDR3, the DNA is TGTGCCAGCAGCTTGGGGGCAACACGGAACACTGAAGCTTTCTTT. It is translated as CASSLGATRNTEAFF.

The genes are TRBV7-2 and TRBJ2-7, with D possibly matching TRBD2 (5 bases). Germline CDR1 and CDR2: SGHTA and FQGNSA. The CDR3 sequence is 14 residues long. Trimming stripped 3 bases from V and 0 bases from J, with 9 bases between. The CDR3 coding sequence is TGTGCCAGCAGCTTGGACTTCCCCTCCTACGAGCAGTACTTC. Translation: CASSLDFPSYEQYF.

The chain employs TRBV5-4 and TRBJ2-1; D remains ambiguous. The length of the CDR3 is 13 residues. The V and J ends lost 0 bases and 9 bases respectively, with 10 bases between them. Germline CDR1 reads SGHNT; CDR2 reads YYREEE (reference sequence). The CDR3 is CASSLAAGSEQFF. The CDR3 coding sequence is TGTGCCAGCAGCTTGGCGGCTGGCAGTGAGCAGTTCTTC.

For this clone: One end of the junction fails to match germline, which may point to a read error. The CDR3 loop reads CASSLIYGLSDAQYF. CDR3 in DNA: TGTGCCAGCAGCTTAATCTACGGGTTGTCAGATGCGCAGTATTTT. The chain is built from TRBV11-2 and TRBJ2-3; D gene uncertain. Germline V gene data show CDR1 as SGHAT and CDR2 as FQNNGV. The CDR3 sequence is 15 residues long. Filled out from reference TRBV11-2 and TRBJ2-3, the complete variable domain reads EAGVAQSPRYKIIEKRQSVAFWCNPISGHATLYWYQQILGQGPKLLIQFQNNGVVDDSQLPKDRFSAERLKGVDSTLKIQPAKLEDSAVYLCASSLIYGLSDAQYFGPGTRLTVL.

CDR3 amino acids: CASSGRQVGTF. The CDR3 bases are TGTGCCAGCAGCGGTAGACAGGTCGGGACCTTC. This chain uses TRBV7-9 with TRBJ1-2, with D maybe TRBD1 (6 bases). Germline CDR1 and CDR2: SEHNR and FQNEAQ (reference sequence). The CDR3 has 11 amino acids. V lost 5 bases, J lost 14 bases, and 15 bases lay in between.

The rearrangement uses TRBV11-2 and TRBJ1-2; TRBD1 matches at 7 bases. J was trimmed by 5 bases and V by 4 bases; bases with no gene match: 13. The V gene's germline CDR1 is SGHAT and CDR2 FQNNGV. This CDR3 is built from 16 residues. The CDR3 reads CASSSTLRGRSYGYTF. CDR3 nucleotide sequence: TGTGCCAGCAGCTCCACCCTTAGGGGGCGTAGTTATGGCTACACCTTC.

This clone is a singleton in its sample. Other DNA sequences from this sample encode an identical CDR3 as well. The chain employs TRBV7-2 and TRBJ2-3, with TRBD2 matching 11 bases. Per germline, CDR1 SGHTA and CDR2 FQGNSA. V was clipped by 1 base and J by 1 base; unmatched bases: 7. The CDR3 extends over 18 amino acids. CDR3 bases: TGTGCCAGCAGCTTAGTTCGTCTAGCGGGAGGTGGCACAGATACGCAGTATTTT. It is translated as CASSLVRLAGGGTDTQYF.

This clone was seen a few times. Other DNA sequences in the sample encode the same CDR3. The rearrangement links TRBV9 to TRBJ1-1; weak D call: TRBD1 (5 bases). Germline V gives CDR1 SGDLS, CDR2 YYNGEE. This CDR3 has 14 amino acids. With 1 base removed from V and 4 bases from J, the gap between germline ends came to 11 bases. CDR3 sequence (DNA): TGTGCCAGCAGCGTACAGGGTGGAAGCACTGAAGCTTTCTTT. Its protein is CASSVQGGSTEAFF.

This clone was seen only once. The chain carries TRBV10-3 and TRBJ1-4; D gene uncertain. Trimming stripped 5 bases from V and 4 bases from J, with 11 bases between. Germline V CDR1 and CDR2: ENHRY, SYGVKD. The CDR3 extends over 14 amino acids. In DNA, the CDR3 is TGTGCCATCAGTAGCTCCGTTTTTAATGAAAAACTGTTTTTT. Protein: CAISSSVFNEKLFF.

The genes are TRBV5-6 and TRBJ1-1; D is unresolved. V shed 2 bases and J shed 0 bases, with 8 bases lying between them. Germline V gene data show CDR1 as SGHDT and CDR2 as YYEEEE. This CDR3 has 14 residues. The chain's CDR3 is CASSFRPLNTEAFF. In DNA, the CDR3 is TGTGCCAGCAGCTTCAGGCCCCTGAACACTGAAGCTTTCTTT.